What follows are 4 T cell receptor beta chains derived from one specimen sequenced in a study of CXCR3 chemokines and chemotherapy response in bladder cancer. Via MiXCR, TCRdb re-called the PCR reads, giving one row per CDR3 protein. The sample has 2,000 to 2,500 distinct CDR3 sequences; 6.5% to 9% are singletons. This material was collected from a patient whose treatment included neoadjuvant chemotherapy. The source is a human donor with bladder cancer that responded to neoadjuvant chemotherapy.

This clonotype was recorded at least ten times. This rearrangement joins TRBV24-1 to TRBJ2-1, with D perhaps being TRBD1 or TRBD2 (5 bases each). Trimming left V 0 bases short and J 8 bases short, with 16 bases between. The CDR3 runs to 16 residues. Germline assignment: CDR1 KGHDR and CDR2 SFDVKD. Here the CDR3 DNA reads TGTGCCACCAGTGATTTGGGGGACGGGGTAGACTATGAGCAGTTCTTC. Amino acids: CATSDLGDGVDYEQFF.

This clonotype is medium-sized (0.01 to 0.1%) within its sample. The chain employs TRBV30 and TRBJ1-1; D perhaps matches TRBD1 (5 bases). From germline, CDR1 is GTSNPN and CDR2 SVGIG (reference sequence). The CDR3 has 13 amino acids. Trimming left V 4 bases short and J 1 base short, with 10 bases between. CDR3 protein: CAWNWGRNTEAFF. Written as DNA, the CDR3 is TGTGCCTGGAATTGGGGACGGAACACTGAAGCTTTCTTT.

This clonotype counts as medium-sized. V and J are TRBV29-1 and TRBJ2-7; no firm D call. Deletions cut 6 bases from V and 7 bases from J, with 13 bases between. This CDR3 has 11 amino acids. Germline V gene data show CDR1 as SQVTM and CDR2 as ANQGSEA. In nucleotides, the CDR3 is TGCAGCGTCGCCGAGGTGGGTGAGCAGTACTTC. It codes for CSVAEVGEQYF.

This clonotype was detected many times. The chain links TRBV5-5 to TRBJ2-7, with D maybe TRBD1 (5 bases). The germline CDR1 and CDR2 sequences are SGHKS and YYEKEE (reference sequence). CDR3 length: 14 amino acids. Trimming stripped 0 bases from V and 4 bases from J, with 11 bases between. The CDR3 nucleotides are TGTGCCAGCAGCTTGGAGCAGGGTTTATACGAGCAGTACTTC. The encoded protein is CASSLEQGLYEQYF. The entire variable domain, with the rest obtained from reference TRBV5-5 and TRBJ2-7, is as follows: DAGVTQSPTHLIKTRGQQVTLRCSPISGHKSVSWYQQVLGQGPQFIFQYYEKEERGRGNFPDRFSARQFPNYSSELNVNALLLGDSALYLCASSLEQGLYEQYFGPGTRLTVT.